This T cell receptor beta chain was sequenced during a study of cytomegalovirus exposure and HLA in healthy donors. Researchers ran the PCR with 60 Vbeta and 13 Jbeta primers. Some clones are missing from TCRdb's copy, which holds only in-frame ones; the method was immunoSEQ multiplex PCR. The table has roughly 150,000 clones, roughly 10% seen once. The sequence was collected from a man aged 50-60 years in good health and CMV-seronegative. Sequencing used PBMCs.

CDR3 loop: CSVEGGGGTGELFF. DNA for the CDR3: TGCAGCGTTGAAGGGGGGGGCGGAACCGGGGAGCTGTTTTTT. The chain is built from TRBV29-1 and TRBJ2-2; possible D gene TRBD2, 7 bases. Trimming removed 1 base at V and 5 bases at J, with 11 bases between. This CDR3 has 14 amino acids. In germline, CDR1 is SQVTM, CDR2 ANQGSEA.